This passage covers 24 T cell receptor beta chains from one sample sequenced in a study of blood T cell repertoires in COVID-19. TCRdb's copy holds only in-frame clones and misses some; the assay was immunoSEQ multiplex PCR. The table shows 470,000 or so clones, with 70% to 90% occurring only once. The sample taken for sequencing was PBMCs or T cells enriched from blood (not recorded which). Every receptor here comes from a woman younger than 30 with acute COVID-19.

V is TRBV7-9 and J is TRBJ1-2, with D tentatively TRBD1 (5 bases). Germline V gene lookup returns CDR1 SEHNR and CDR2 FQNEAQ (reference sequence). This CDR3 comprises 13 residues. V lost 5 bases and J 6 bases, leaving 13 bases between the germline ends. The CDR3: CASSTPGLNGYTF. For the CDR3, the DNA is TGTGCCAGCAGCACGCCGGGACTGAATGGCTACACCTTC.

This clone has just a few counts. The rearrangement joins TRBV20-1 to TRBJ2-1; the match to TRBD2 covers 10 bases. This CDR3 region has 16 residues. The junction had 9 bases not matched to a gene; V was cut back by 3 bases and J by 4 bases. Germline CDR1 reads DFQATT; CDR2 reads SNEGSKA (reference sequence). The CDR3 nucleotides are TGCAGTGCTAGTGACATGAGCGGGGGGGATTACAATGAGCAGTTCTTC. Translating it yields CSASDMSGGDYNEQFF.

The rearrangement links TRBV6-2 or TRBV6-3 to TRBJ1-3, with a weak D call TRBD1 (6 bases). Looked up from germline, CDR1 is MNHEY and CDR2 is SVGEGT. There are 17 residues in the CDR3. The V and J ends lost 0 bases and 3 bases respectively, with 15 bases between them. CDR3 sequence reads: CASSYSTMGAGGNTIYF. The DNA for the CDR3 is TGTGCCAGCAGTTACTCGACGATGGGGGCAGGTGGAAACACCATATATTTT.

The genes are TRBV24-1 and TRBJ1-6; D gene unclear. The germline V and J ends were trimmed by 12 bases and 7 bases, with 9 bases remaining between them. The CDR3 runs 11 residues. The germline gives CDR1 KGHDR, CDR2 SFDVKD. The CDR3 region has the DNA TGTGCCCCACAGATCAATTCACCCCTCCACTTT. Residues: CAPQINSPLHF.

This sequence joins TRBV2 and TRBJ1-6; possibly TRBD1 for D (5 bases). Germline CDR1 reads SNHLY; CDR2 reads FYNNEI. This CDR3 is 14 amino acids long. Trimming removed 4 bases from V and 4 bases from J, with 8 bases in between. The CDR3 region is CASSVQEYNSPLHF. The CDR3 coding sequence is TGTGCCAGCAGTGTACAGGAATATAATTCACCCCTCCACTTT.

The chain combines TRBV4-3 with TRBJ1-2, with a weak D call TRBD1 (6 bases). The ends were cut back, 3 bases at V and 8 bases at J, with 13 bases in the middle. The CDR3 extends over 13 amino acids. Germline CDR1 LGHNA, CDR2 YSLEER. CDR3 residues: CASSQGGQFGYTF. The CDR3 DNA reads TGCGCCAGCAGCCAGGGTGGACAGTTCGGCTACACCTTC.

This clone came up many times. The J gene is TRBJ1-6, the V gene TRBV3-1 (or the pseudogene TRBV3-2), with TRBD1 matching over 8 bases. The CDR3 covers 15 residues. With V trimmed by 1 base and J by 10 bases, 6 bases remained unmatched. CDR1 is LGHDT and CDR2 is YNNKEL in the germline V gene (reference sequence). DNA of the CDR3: TGTGCCAGCAGCCAAGGGGCAGGGGGCAGGTCACCCCTCCACTTT. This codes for CASSQGAGGRSPLHF.

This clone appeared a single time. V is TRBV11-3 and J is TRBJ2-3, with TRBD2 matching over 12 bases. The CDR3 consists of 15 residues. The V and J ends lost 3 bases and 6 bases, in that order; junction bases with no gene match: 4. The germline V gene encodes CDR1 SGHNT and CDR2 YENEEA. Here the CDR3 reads CASSFLAGGFDTQYF. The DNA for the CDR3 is TGTGCCAGCAGCTTCCTAGCGGGAGGGTTCGATACGCAGTATTTT.

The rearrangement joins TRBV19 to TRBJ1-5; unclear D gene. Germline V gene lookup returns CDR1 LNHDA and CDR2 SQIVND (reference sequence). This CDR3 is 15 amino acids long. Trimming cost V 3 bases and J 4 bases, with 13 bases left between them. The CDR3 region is CASSIPGSPNQPQHF. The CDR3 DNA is TGTGCCAGTAGTATTCCAGGCAGCCCAAATCAGCCCCAGCATTTT.

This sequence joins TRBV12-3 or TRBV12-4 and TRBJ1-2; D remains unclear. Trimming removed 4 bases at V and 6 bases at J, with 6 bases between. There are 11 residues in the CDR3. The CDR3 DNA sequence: TGTGCCAGCAGTTCTGAGCATGGCTACACCTTC. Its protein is CASSSEHGYTF.

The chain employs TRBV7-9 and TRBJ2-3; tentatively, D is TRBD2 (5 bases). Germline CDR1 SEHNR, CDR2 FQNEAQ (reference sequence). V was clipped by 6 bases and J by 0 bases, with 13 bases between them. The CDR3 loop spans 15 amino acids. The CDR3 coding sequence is TGTGCCAGCAGACCAAGCGGCTCTAGCACAGATACGCAGTATTTT. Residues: CASRPSGSSTDTQYF.

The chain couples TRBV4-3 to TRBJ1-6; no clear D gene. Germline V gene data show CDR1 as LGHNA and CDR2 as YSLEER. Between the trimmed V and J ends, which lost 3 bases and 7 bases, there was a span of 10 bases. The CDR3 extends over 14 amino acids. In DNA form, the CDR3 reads TGCGCCAGCAGCCAGGCGTGGGAGAATTCACCCCTCCACTTT. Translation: CASSQAWENSPLHF.

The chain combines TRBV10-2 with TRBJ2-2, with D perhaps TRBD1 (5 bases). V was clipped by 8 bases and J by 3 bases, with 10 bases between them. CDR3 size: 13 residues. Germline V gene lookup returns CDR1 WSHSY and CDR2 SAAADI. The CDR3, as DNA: TGCGCCAGCGTGACAGACTACACCGGGGAGCTGTTTTTT. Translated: CASVTDYTGELFF.

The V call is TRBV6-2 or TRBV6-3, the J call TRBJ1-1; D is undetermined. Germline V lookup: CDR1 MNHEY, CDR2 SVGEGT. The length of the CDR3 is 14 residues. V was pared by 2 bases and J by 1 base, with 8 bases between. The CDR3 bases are TGTGCCAGCAGTTACGTGACGGGGAACACTGAAGCTTTCTTT. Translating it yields CASSYVTGNTEAFF.

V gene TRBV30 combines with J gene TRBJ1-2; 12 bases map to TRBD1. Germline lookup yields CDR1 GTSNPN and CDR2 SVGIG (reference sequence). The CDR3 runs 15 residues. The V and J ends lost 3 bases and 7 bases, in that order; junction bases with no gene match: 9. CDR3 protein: CAWRTPGTGGLGYTF. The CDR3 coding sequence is TGTGCCTGGAGAACACCCGGGACAGGGGGCCTTGGCTACACCTTC.

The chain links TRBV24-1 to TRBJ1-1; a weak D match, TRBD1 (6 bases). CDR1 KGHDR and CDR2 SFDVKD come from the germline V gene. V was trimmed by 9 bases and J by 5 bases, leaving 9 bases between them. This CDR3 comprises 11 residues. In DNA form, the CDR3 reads TGTGCCACCGGCCAGGGGACTGAAGCTTTCTTT. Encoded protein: CATGQGTEAFF.

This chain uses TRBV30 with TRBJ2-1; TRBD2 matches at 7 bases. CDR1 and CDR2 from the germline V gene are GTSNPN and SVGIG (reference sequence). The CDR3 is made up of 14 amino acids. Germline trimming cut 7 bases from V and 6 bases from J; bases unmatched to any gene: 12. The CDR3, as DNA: TGTGCCTCGTCTATGGCGGGAGATGGCAATGAGCAGTTCTTC. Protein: CASSMAGDGNEQFF.

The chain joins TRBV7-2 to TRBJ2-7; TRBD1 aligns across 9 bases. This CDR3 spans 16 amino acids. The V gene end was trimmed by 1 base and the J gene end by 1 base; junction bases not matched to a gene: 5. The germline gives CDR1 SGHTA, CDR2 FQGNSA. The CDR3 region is CASSLDGTGISYEQYF. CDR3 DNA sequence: TGTGCCAGCAGCTTAGATGGGACAGGGATATCCTACGAGCAGTACTTC.

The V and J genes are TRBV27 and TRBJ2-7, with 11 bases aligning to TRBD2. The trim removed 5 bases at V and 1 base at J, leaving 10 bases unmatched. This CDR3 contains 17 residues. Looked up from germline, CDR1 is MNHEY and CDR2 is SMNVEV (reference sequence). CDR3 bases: TGTGCCAGCAGTAGAGGGTCTAGCGGGAGGCCGTCCTACGAGCAGTACTTC. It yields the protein CASSRGSSGRPSYEQYF.

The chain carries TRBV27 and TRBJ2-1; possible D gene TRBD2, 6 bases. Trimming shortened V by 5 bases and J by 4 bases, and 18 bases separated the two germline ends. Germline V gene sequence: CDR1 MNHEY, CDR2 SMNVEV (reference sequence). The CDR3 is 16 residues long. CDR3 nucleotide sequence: TGTGCCAGCAGTCCCCGGAGGGCCAGTCTGTACAATGAGCAGTTCTTC. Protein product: CASSPRRASLYNEQFF.

CDR3 loop: CASSTGLDRAQHSYNEQFF. CDR3 sequence (DNA): TGCGCCAGCAGCACGGGCCTAGACAGGGCGCAGCACTCCTACAATGAGCAGTTCTTC. The chain combines TRBV5-1 with TRBJ2-1; 7 nucleotides align to TRBD1. Germline CDR1 reads SGHRS; CDR2 reads YFSETQ. The length of the CDR3 is 19 residues. Unmatched junction bases numbered 16, after V lost 4 bases and J lost 0 bases.

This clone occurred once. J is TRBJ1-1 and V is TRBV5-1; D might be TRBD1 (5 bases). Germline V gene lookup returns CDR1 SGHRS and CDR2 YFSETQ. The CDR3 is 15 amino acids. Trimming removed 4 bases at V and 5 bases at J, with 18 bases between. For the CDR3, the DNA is TGCGCCAGCAGCCTGGGTCCCGGGCGGGGGACTGAAGCTTTCTTT. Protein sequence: CASSLGPGRGTEAFF.

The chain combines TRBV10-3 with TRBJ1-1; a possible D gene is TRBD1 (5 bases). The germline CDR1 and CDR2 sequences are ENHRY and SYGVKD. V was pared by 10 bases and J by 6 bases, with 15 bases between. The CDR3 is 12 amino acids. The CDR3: CATAQGPPEAFF. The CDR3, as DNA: TGTGCCACCGCTCAGGGCCCTCCTGAAGCTTTCTTT.

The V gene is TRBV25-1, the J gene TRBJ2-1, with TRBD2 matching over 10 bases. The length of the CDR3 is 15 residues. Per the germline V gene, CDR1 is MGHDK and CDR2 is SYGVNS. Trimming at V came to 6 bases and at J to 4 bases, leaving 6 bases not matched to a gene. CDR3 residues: CASRIAGGSYNEQFF. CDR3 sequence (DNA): TGTGCCAGCAGAATAGCGGGAGGATCTTACAATGAGCAGTTCTTC.